The 24 T cell receptor beta chains presented below share a single source sample, sequenced in a study of T cells of healthy individuals. TCRdb re-called the 5' RACE reads through MiXCR, storing one row per CDR3 protein. The table lists more than 85,000 distinct CDR3 sequences, roughly 18% of them singletons. The receptors shown here come from a human donor in good health.

This clonotype was seen more than once but under ten times. The chain recombines TRBV20-1 with TRBJ2-7, with 8 bases aligning to TRBD1. Germline V CDR1 and CDR2: DFQATT, SNEGSKA (reference sequence). CDR3 size: 16 residues. J was trimmed by 3 bases and V by 0 bases; bases with no gene match: 10. The CDR3 loop is CSARDNRQGSYYEQYF. DNA of the CDR3: TGCAGTGCTAGAGATAATAGACAGGGGTCTTACTACGAGCAGTACTTC.

The chain carries TRBV5-1 and TRBJ2-2; possibly TRBD1 for D (6 bases). Trimming shortened V by 4 bases and J by 2 bases, and 9 bases separated the two germline ends. CDR3 length: 14 amino acids. Germline lookup yields CDR1 SGHRS and CDR2 YFSETQ. The CDR3 loop reads CASSPGHNTGELFF. The CDR3 DNA sequence: TGCGCCAGCAGCCCGGGACATAACACCGGGGAGCTGTTTTTT.

This clonotype occurred many times. The chain carries TRBV20-1 and TRBJ1-4; D remains unclear. V lost 6 bases and J lost 10, with 9 bases in between. Germline V gives CDR1 DFQATT, CDR2 SNEGSKA (reference sequence). This CDR3 has 10 residues. The DNA of the CDR3 is TGCAGTGCCCGTGAGGGAAAACTGTTTTTT. This gives the protein CSAREGKLFF.

This clonotype was seen a handful of times. V is TRBV6-5 and J is TRBJ1-2; TRBD1 matches at 9 bases. The trim removed 0 bases at V and 2 bases at J, leaving 1 base unmatched. Germline lookup yields CDR1 MNHEY and CDR2 SVGAGI. CDR3 size: 15 residues. Here the CDR3 DNA reads TGTGCCAGCAGTTACTCACAGGGGGCGAACTATGGCTACACCTTC. Residues: CASSYSQGANYGYTF.

The rearrangement links TRBV7-2 to TRBJ1-4, with D tentatively TRBD1 (5 bases). The V end was cut by 0 bases, the J end by 8 bases, with 7 bases between. This CDR3 has 13 residues. Germline V gives CDR1 SGHTA, CDR2 FQGNSA. This CDR3 reads CASSLAWGEKLFF. CDR3 sequence (DNA): TGTGCCAGCAGCTTAGCGTGGGGCGAAAAACTGTTTTTT.

CDR3 nucleotides: TGTGCCAGCAGCGTTAGACAGGGGATGAACACTGAAGCTTTCTTT. This translates into CASSVRQGMNTEAFF. V usage is TRBV9 and J usage is TRBJ1-1; TRBD1 agrees at 8 bases. Germline CDR1 is SGDLS and CDR2 is YYNGEE. This CDR3 is built from 15 residues. V shed 2 bases, J shed 0 bases, and the junction held 3 bases outside the gene matches.

In this sample, this clonotype turned up many times. V and J are TRBV4-2 and TRBJ2-2; 8 bases fit TRBD1. This CDR3 is built from 16 residues. Looked up from germline, CDR1 is LGHNA and CDR2 is YNFKEQ. V lost 4 bases, J lost 0 bases, and 4 bases stayed unmatched. The CDR3 protein is CASSPHRGSNTGELFF. Written as DNA, the CDR3 is TGTGCCAGCAGCCCGCACAGGGGGTCGAACACCGGGGAGCTGTTTTTT.

The CDR3 coding sequence is TGTGCCAGCAGCTCACAGCGGGGCTCCAATGAGCAGTTCTTC. The encoded protein is CASSSQRGSNEQFF. The rearrangement uses TRBV7-9 and TRBJ2-1; 7 bases fit TRBD2. CDR1 and CDR2 from the germline V gene are SEHNR and FQNEAQ (reference sequence). The CDR3 runs 14 residues. With 4 bases clipped from V and 6 bases from J, the junction kept 6 bases outside the gene matches. Variable domain in full (rest from reference TRBV7-9 and TRBJ2-1): DTGVSQNPRHKITKRGQNVTFRCDPISEHNRLYWYRQTLGQGPEFLTYFQNEAQLEKSRLLSDRFSAERPKGSFSTLEIQRTEQGDSAMYLCASSSQRGSNEQFFGPGTRLTVL.

This clonotype showed up just a few times. V is TRBV9 and J is TRBJ1-6; tentatively, D is TRBD1 (5 bases). The V end lost 0 bases, the J end lost 8 bases, and 15 bases lay between the germline ends. Germline assignment: CDR1 SGDLS and CDR2 YYNGEE. The CDR3 runs 16 residues. The CDR3 here is CASSVARDGGDSPLHF. DNA for the CDR3: TGTGCCAGCAGCGTAGCCCGGGACGGAGGGGATTCACCCCTCCACTTT.

This clonotype was counted at least ten times. This chain connects TRBV20-1 to TRBJ2-7; 9 bases match TRBD1. The germline gives CDR1 DFQATT, CDR2 SNEGSKA (reference sequence). This CDR3 comprises 14 residues. V was clipped by 5 bases and J by 7 bases; unmatched bases: 12. The CDR3 protein is CSAPLGQGKVEQYF. The CDR3 coding sequence is TGCAGTGCTCCACTGGGACAGGGTAAAGTAGAGCAGTACTTC.

The chain uses TRBV18 and TRBJ2-1; D may be TRBD2 (5 bases). The V and J ends lost 6 bases and 7 bases respectively, with 10 bases between them. This CDR3 is 12 amino acids long. CDR1 and CDR2 (germline): KGHSH, LQKENI. In DNA, the CDR3 is TGTGCCAGCTCGGGGAGCCGAAATGAGCAGTTCTTC. The encoded protein is CASSGSRNEQFF.

This chain connects TRBV7-2 to TRBJ1-1; D possibly corresponds to TRBD1 (6 bases). Germline CDR1 is SGHTA and CDR2 is FQGNSA. The CDR3 is made up of 15 amino acids. Between the trimmed V and J ends, which lost 5 bases and 1 base, there was a span of 14 bases. CDR3 residues: CASSTRQVGNTEAFF. DNA for the CDR3: TGTGCCAGCAGCACCCGACAGGTCGGGAACACTGAAGCTTTCTTT. The full variable domain, rest sourced from reference TRBV7-2 and TRBJ1-1, is GAGVSQSPSNKVTEKGKDVELRCDPISGHTALYWYRQSLGQGLEFLIYFQGNSAPDKSGLPSDRFSAERTGGSVSTLTIQRTQQEDSAVYLCASSTRQVGNTEAFFGQGTRLTVV.

This clonotype was seen more than once but under ten times. V and J are TRBV7-9 and TRBJ2-7, with D possibly TRBD2 on 5 matching bases. Trimming cost V 5 bases and J 0 bases, with 8 bases left between them. CDR1 and CDR2 (germline): SEHNR, FQNEAQ (reference sequence). The CDR3 is 13 residues long. In nucleotides, the CDR3 is TGTGCCAGCAGCCGACGGGACTCCTACGAGCAGTACTTC. This gives the protein CASSRRDSYEQYF.

There are a few counts of this clonotype. The V and J genes are TRBV20-1 and TRBJ1-1, with unresolved D. The germline V gene encodes CDR1 DFQATT and CDR2 SNEGSKA (reference sequence). This CDR3 spans 11 amino acids. V was cut by 8 bases and J by 3 bases, with 10 bases left in between. Written as DNA, the CDR3 is TGCAGTATTAATGGGGACACTGAAGCTTTCTTT. This encodes CSINGDTEAFF.

A few counts support this clonotype. The gene calls are TRBV29-1 and TRBJ2-1; no firm D call. V lost 4 bases, J lost 0 bases, and 13 bases lay in between. CDR1 is SQVTM and CDR2 is ANQGSEA in the germline V gene. This CDR3 is built from 15 residues. CDR3 region: CSVAPVDSSYNEQFF. The CDR3 DNA reads as TGCAGCGTTGCCCCGGTAGACTCCTCCTACAATGAGCAGTTCTTC.

The chain recombines TRBV28 with TRBJ2-7, with TRBD2 identical over 8 bases. CDR1 is MDHEN, CDR2 SYDVKM, per germline. The CDR3 spans 17 residues. Trimming at V came to 6 bases and at J to 0 bases, leaving 13 bases not matched to a gene. The CDR3 reads CASRPVLSGGVSYEQYF. Here the CDR3 DNA reads TGTGCCAGCAGGCCAGTATTGAGCGGGGGCGTCTCCTACGAGCAGTACTTC.

The chain links TRBV6-2 or TRBV6-3 to TRBJ2-7; 10 bases line up with TRBD1. The CDR3 has 16 residues. V trimming: 7 bases; J trimming: 0 bases; junction bases outside the gene matches: 9. Germline CDR1 reads MNHEY; CDR2 reads SVGEGT. The CDR3 region has the DNA TGTGCCAGCACCAGGACAGGGGGTCGATCCTCCTACGAGCAGTACTTC. Encoded protein: CASTRTGGRSSYEQYF.

This clonotype turned up a few times. This chain joins TRBV7-9 and TRBJ1-2; the match to TRBD1 covers 7 bases. The CDR3 has 14 residues. V was pared by 5 bases and J by 5 bases, with 8 bases of the junction left unmatched. Germline V gene lookup returns CDR1 SEHNR and CDR2 FQNEAQ (reference sequence). The CDR3: CASSLADRSYGYTF. CDR3 DNA sequence: TGTGCCAGCAGCCTCGCGGACAGGAGTTATGGCTACACCTTC.

This clonotype has just a few counts. The chain is built from TRBV6-5 and TRBJ2-7, with D hard to call. V lost 0 bases to trimming and J lost 3 bases, with 9 bases between them. This CDR3 is built from 14 residues. CDR1 and CDR2 (germline): MNHEY, SVGAGI. The CDR3 nucleotides are TGTGCCAGCAGTTACTCCCGGTCGTACTACGAGCAGTACTTC. Its protein product is CASSYSRSYYEQYF.

V gene TRBV19 combines with J gene TRBJ1-5, with a possible D match to TRBD1 (6 bases). Trimming took 11 bases from V and 0 from J, leaving 14 bases between them. The CDR3 totals 14 residues. Germline CDR1 LNHDA, CDR2 SQIVND (reference sequence). CDR3 DNA: TGTGCCGGGTACTCAGGGGCTAGCAATCAGCCCCAGCATTTT. This encodes CAGYSGASNQPQHF.

This chain joins TRBV6-2 or TRBV6-3 and TRBJ2-6, with no clear D. The CDR3 consists of 15 residues. Per the germline V gene, CDR1 is MNHEY and CDR2 is SVGEGT. Trimming removed 5 bases at V and 1 base at J, with 9 bases between. The CDR3 DNA reads TGTGCCAGCAGTCCCGACACTTCTGGGGCCAACGTCCTGACTTTC. It yields the protein CASSPDTSGANVLTF.

The gene calls are TRBV7-9 and TRBJ2-7; 7 nucleotides align to TRBD1. Germline V CDR1 and CDR2: SEHNR, FQNEAQ (reference sequence). Germline trimming cut 0 bases from V and 6 bases from J; bases unmatched to any gene: 8. The CDR3 is 15 residues long. CDR3 nucleotides: TGTGCCAGCAGCTTAGCCAGGACAGGAGCCCGCGAGCAGTACTTC. Translation gives CASSLARTGAREQYF.

This clonotype was seen more than once but under ten times. This sequence joins TRBV28 and TRBJ2-7; D is perhaps TRBD1 (6 bases). The CDR3 has 13 amino acids. The V end lost 6 bases, the J end lost 6 bases, and 15 bases lay between the germline ends. Germline V CDR1 and CDR2: MDHEN, SYDVKM. The DNA of the CDR3 is TGTGCCAGCAGACGAGAAACAGGGATCGAGCAGTACTTC. Protein sequence: CASRRETGIEQYF.

This clonotype was seen only once. The J gene is TRBJ1-3, the V gene TRBV28; D is possibly TRBD1 (5 bases). Trimming took off 5 bases at V and 2 bases at J, with 13 bases between the two ends. The germline gives CDR1 MDHEN, CDR2 SYDVKM. The CDR3 extends over 15 amino acids. This chain's CDR3 is CASSKPSGTGNTIYF. The CDR3 DNA reads TGTGCCAGCAGTAAACCTTCAGGGACTGGAAACACCATATATTTT. The variable domain in full, completed from reference TRBV28 and TRBJ1-3, reads DVKVTQSSRYLVKRTGEKVFLECVQDMDHENMFWYRQDPGLGLRLIYFSYDVKMKEKGDIPEGYSVSREKKERFSLILESASTNQTSMYLCASSKPSGTGNTIYFGEGSWLTVV.